This TCR beta chain was captured in a study of blood T cell repertoires in COVID-19. Across the study: Sites across the United States, Italy and Spain contributed samples from acute and convalescent COVID-19. Nucleic acid was either cDNA or gDNA, and it came from T cells, B-cell-depleted T cells, or PBMCs.

This clone was counted many times. Germline loops: CDR1 LGHNA, CDR2 YNFKEQ. V was shortened by 1 base and J by 6 bases, with 12 bases between the two germline ends. The CDR3 consists of 14 residues. Method: immunoSEQ multiplex PCR; TCRdb's copy keeps in-frame clones and lacks some. The sample lists 90,000 to 100,000 clones; 75% to 85% were seen once. The TCR was taken from a man in his 70s with acute or convalescent COVID-19. Sequenced input: peripheral blood. The chain combines TRBV4-2 with TRBJ1-2, with a tentative D call TRBD1 (5 bases). The CDR3 region has the DNA TGTGCCAGCAGCCAAGGTGAGCAGGGAAATGGCTACACCTTC. Protein sequence: CASSQGEQGNGYTF.